The 17 T cell receptor beta chains below come from one sample, sequenced in a study of blood T cell repertoires in COVID-19. Sequenced by immunoSEQ multiplex PCR; TCRdb stores in-frame clones only, minus some. This table has a few hundred thousand clones, approximately 87% appearing once. Sequencing used PBMCs or T cells enriched from blood (not recorded which). The receptor set was obtained from a man aged 30 to 45 who had recovered from COVID-19.

The rearrangement uses TRBV27 and TRBJ1-2; no clear D. The CDR3 sequence is 15 residues long. Trimming took off 6 bases at V and 4 bases at J, with 18 bases between the two ends. Germline-derived CDR1 and CDR2 are MNHEY and SMNVEV (reference sequence). CDR3 DNA: TGTGCCAGCAGGTCCCGTTTAAGGGAGATCTATGGCTACACCTTC. This encodes CASRSRLREIYGYTF.

The chain combines TRBV7-2 with TRBJ2-3, with TRBD2 matching 7 bases. CDR3 length equals 16 residues. Looked up from germline, CDR1 is SGHTA and CDR2 is FQGNSA. V dropped 5 bases and J dropped 5; count of bases not matched to a gene: 13. CDR3 amino acids: CASSPFSGGEGDTQYF. The CDR3 DNA reads as TGTGCCAGCAGCCCATTTTCTGGGGGGGAAGGAGATACGCAGTATTTT.

This clone was seen only once. J is TRBJ1-1 and V is TRBV7-2; perhaps TRBD1 as D (6 bases). V was cut by 6 bases and J by 0 bases, with 11 bases left in between. From germline, CDR1 is SGHTA and CDR2 FQGNSA. The CDR3 covers 14 residues. The CDR3 sequence: CASRSGQMNTEAFF. DNA for the CDR3: TGTGCCAGCAGATCCGGACAGATGAACACTGAAGCTTTCTTT.

The chain joins TRBV4-3 to TRBJ1-5; TRBD1 might be the D (6 bases). The V end was cut by 0 bases, the J end by 4 bases, with 10 bases between. Germline values: CDR1 LGHNA, CDR2 YSLEER. The CDR3 spans 15 residues. Here the CDR3 reads CASSQDQRGNQPQHF. The CDR3 nucleotides read TGCGCCAGCAGCCAAGATCAGAGGGGGAATCAGCCCCAGCATTTT.

This rearrangement joins TRBV12-3 or TRBV12-4 to TRBJ2-5; D ambiguous. V was trimmed by 8 bases and J by 5 bases, leaving 9 bases between them. CDR3 length: 11 amino acids. Written as DNA, the CDR3 is TGTGCCAGCGCCCATCGGGAGACCCAGTACTTC. It is translated as CASAHRETQYF.

This rearrangement joins TRBV2 to TRBJ2-7, with 7 bases matching TRBD1. Germline assignment: CDR1 SNHLY and CDR2 FYNNEI. The CDR3 has 14 amino acids. The trim removed 11 bases at V and 5 bases at J, leaving 15 bases unmatched. CDR3 sequence: CAGQTGRNPNEQYF. In DNA form, the CDR3 reads TGTGCCGGCCAGACAGGGAGAAACCCCAACGAGCAGTACTTC.

The genes are TRBV7-9 and TRBJ1-2; possibly TRBD1 for D (6 bases). The germline gives CDR1 SEHNR, CDR2 FQNEAQ (reference sequence). Between the trimmed V and J ends, which lost 6 bases and 3 bases, there was a span of 17 bases. The CDR3 consists of 15 residues. The CDR3 loop reads CASSLPTQGHYGYTF. Written as DNA, the CDR3 is TGTGCCAGCAGTCTCCCCACACAGGGACACTATGGCTACACCTTC.

A few counts support this clone. The CDR3 bases are TGTGCCAGCAGCCAGTGGTATGGACTAGGGGAGACCCAGTACTTC. Protein: CASSQWYGLGETQYF. The J gene is TRBJ2-5, the V gene TRBV7-7, with 7 bases that match TRBD2. The CDR3 is 15 residues long. Germline lookup yields CDR1 SSHAT and CDR2 FNYEAQ (reference sequence). V gave up 5 bases and J gave up 5 bases; unmatched junction bases: 11.

V usage is TRBV5-1 and J usage is TRBJ2-1, with a tentative D call TRBD2 (5 bases). The CDR3 loop spans 14 amino acids. V lost 1 base, J lost 6 bases, and 11 bases lay in between. Germline lookup yields CDR1 SGHRS and CDR2 YFSETQ. The CDR3 nucleotides are TGCGCCAGCAGCTTGCGGGATCTCGGCAATGAGCAGTTCTTC. Translation gives CASSLRDLGNEQFF.

CDR3 sequence (DNA): TGTGCCAGCAGATCGTTCTCCTACGAGCAGTACTTC. As protein: CASRSFSYEQYF. V usage is TRBV2 and J usage is TRBJ2-7; no clear D gene. The CDR3 loop spans 12 amino acids. Trimming shortened V by 6 bases and J by 0 bases, and 6 bases separated the two germline ends. From germline, CDR1 is SNHLY and CDR2 FYNNEI.

This rearrangement joins TRBV7-9 to TRBJ1-5, with 8 positions matching TRBD1. V lost 4 bases, J lost 7 bases, and 6 bases stayed unmatched. The CDR3 is 14 amino acids. Germline lookup yields CDR1 SEHNR and CDR2 FQNEAQ (reference sequence). CDR3 nucleotide sequence: TGTGCCAGCAGCTCTGGGACAGGCCGGCAGCCCCAGCATTTT. Translated: CASSSGTGRQPQHF.

The chain combines TRBV27 with TRBJ2-2; D remains unclear. Germline V gene sequence: CDR1 MNHEY, CDR2 SMNVEV (reference sequence). This CDR3 comprises 16 residues. Trimming removed 6 bases at V and 3 bases at J, with 17 bases between. The CDR3 nucleotides are TGTGCCAGCAGCCCTTCTGGCAGCGTCGACACCGGGGAGCTGTTTTTT. Translated, it gives CASSPSGSVDTGELFF.

The genes are TRBV27 and TRBJ1-6; possibly TRBD1 for D (6 bases). Germline CDR1 reads MNHEY; CDR2 reads SMNVEV (reference sequence). The length of the CDR3 is 14 residues. Deletions cut 3 bases from V and 5 bases from J, with 8 bases between. The CDR3 bases are TGTGCCAGCAGTTTTTCAGGGGATAATTCACCCCTCCACTTT. Its protein is CASSFSGDNSPLHF.

The chain employs TRBV2 and TRBJ1-5; D unresolved. The CDR3 loop spans 14 amino acids. Germline values: CDR1 SNHLY, CDR2 FYNNEI. The V end was cut by 8 bases, the J end by 0 bases, with 11 bases between. CDR3 DNA: TGTGCCAGCTCGGGGAAAAATAGCAATCAGCCCCAGCATTTT. It yields the protein CASSGKNSNQPQHF.

This clone was detected once. The gene calls are TRBV2 and TRBJ2-7; 7 bases fit TRBD2. V lost 6 bases to trimming and J lost 4 bases; unmatched junction nucleotides: 9. This CDR3 contains 14 residues. The germline V gene encodes CDR1 SNHLY and CDR2 FYNNEI. This chain's CDR3 is CASRGGQGSYEQYF. The CDR3 DNA reads TGTGCCAGCAGGGGAGGGCAGGGCTCGTACGAGCAGTACTTC.

This clone was recorded only once. V gene TRBV5-1 combines with J gene TRBJ2-3; TRBD1 matches at 8 bases. The length of the CDR3 is 16 residues. J gave up 1 base and V 2 bases, and 6 bases lay outside the gene matches. Germline V gene data show CDR1 as SGHRS and CDR2 as YFSETQ. The CDR3 loop is CASSLGQGWGTDTQYF. CDR3 DNA: TGCGCCAGCAGCTTAGGACAGGGATGGGGCACAGATACGCAGTATTTT.

The V call is TRBV6-5, the J call TRBJ2-1, with 9 bases fitting TRBD2. This CDR3 is built from 15 residues. The J segment lost 7 bases and the V segment lost 8 bases, leaving 12 bases of the junction unmatched. Germline assignment: CDR1 MNHEY and CDR2 SVGAGI. The CDR3 bases are TGTGCCAGCGGGAGTGGAGCGGGGGGCAGGAATGAGCAGTTCTTC. This codes for CASGSGAGGRNEQFF.